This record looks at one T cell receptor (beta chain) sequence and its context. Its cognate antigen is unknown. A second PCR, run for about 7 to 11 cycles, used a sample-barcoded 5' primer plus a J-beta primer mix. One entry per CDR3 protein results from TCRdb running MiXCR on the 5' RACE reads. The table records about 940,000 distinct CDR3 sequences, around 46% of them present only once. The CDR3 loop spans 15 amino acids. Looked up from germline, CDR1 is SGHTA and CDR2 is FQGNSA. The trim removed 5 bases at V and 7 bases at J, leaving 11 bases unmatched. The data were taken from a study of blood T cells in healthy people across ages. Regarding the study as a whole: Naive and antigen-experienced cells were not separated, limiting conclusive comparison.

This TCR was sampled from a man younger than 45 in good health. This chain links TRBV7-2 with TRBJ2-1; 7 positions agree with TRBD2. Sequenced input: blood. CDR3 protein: CASSPAGRSRNEQFF. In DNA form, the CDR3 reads TGTGCCAGCAGCCCAGCGGGAAGGTCAAGGAATGAGCAGTTCTTC.